Presented here are 17 T cell receptor beta chains from one specimen sequenced in a study of blood T cell repertoires in COVID-19. Profiled with immunoSEQ multiplex PCR; TCRdb holds only in-frame clones, not every one. The repertoire holds roughly 210,000 clones, with around 90% as singletons. Material for sequencing was peripheral blood. The receptors originated from a man in his 70s with acute or convalescent COVID-19.

This chain links TRBV21-1 with TRBJ2-2; TRBD1 is the table's D call and was not checked against the DNA. TRBV21-1 is a known pseudogene. This CDR3 region has 13 residues. The DNA for the CDR3 is TGTGCCAGGCAGGGGACGAACACCGGGGAGCTGTTTTTT. Its protein product is CARQGTNTGELFF.

This clone was found a few times. This rearrangement joins TRBV18 to TRBJ2-5, with 10 bases lining up with TRBD1. This CDR3 spans 16 amino acids. After removal of 1 base from V and 0 bases from J, the junction contained 2 bases not matched to a gene. Germline values: CDR1 KGHSH, CDR2 LQKENI. In DNA form, the CDR3 reads TGTGCCAGCTCACCACTTGGGACAGGGGACCAAGAGACCCAGTACTTC. This encodes CASSPLGTGDQETQYF.

The chain links TRBV19 to TRBJ1-1; TRBD1 is a possible D gene (5 bases). Per the germline V gene, CDR1 is LNHDA and CDR2 is SQIVND (reference sequence). V was shortened by 3 bases and J by 1 base, with 15 bases between the two germline ends. This CDR3 spans 16 amino acids. CDR3 amino acids: CASSMDAGLRNTEAFF. CDR3 sequence (DNA): TGTGCCAGTAGTATGGACGCAGGGTTAAGGAACACTGAAGCTTTCTTT.

On this clone itself: The identical CDR3 is also encoded by other nucleotide sequences in the sample. V usage is TRBV19 and J usage is TRBJ1-4, with D perhaps TRBD1 (5 bases). Germline lookup yields CDR1 LNHDA and CDR2 SQIVND (reference sequence). With 3 bases removed from V and 8 bases from J, the gap between germline ends came to 13 bases. The length of the CDR3 is 14 residues. Here the CDR3 DNA reads TGTGCCAGTAGTATTGGGCAGGGCAGGGAAAAACTGTTTTTT. Its translation is CASSIGQGREKLFF.

V usage is TRBV6-1 and J usage is TRBJ1-1; a possible D gene is TRBD1 (5 bases). CDR1 MNHNS and CDR2 SASEGT come from the germline V gene. This CDR3 has 13 amino acids. V was clipped by 3 bases and J by 7 bases, with 12 bases between them. This chain's CDR3 is CASSDREGLEAFF. The DNA of the CDR3 is TGTGCCAGCAGTGACAGGGAGGGTCTTGAAGCTTTCTTT.

This clone was counted only a few times. The chain couples TRBV11-3 to TRBJ2-6; no definite D call. The germline V gene has CDR1 SGHNT and CDR2 YENEEA. CDR3 length equals 13 residues. V lost 5 bases to trimming and J lost 4 bases, with 6 bases between them. DNA of the CDR3: TGTGCCAGCAGCCCAACAGGGGCCAACGTCCTGACTTTC. Its protein product is CASSPTGANVLTF.

This chain connects TRBV28 to TRBJ2-1; 8 nucleotides match TRBD2. After removal of 7 bases from V and 9 bases from J, the junction contained 20 bases not matched to a gene. The CDR3 is 17 residues long. Germline V lookup: CDR1 MDHEN, CDR2 SYDVKM. The CDR3 coding sequence is TGTGCCAGCATCCTGGGGGGGGCGGGAGGTCGGCTAGGTGAGCAGTTCTTC. Translation: CASILGGAGGRLGEQFF.

DNA for the CDR3: TGTGCTAGTGCCCCAGGGCGCAATCAGCCCCAGCATTTT. Its protein product is CASAPGRNQPQHF. This rearrangement joins TRBV12-5 to TRBJ1-5; D is possibly TRBD1 (5 bases). CDR1 is LGHNT and CDR2 is FRNRAP in the germline V gene. This CDR3 is 13 amino acids long. V lost 7 bases to trimming and J lost 2 bases, with 9 bases between them.

CDR3 sequence (DNA): TGTGCCAGTAGTATCCGGTATGCCTACAATGAGCAGTTCTTC. It is translated as CASSIRYAYNEQFF. The chain recombines TRBV19 with TRBJ2-1; D is unresolved. Germline assignment: CDR1 LNHDA and CDR2 SQIVND (reference sequence). V lost 3 bases and J 2 bases, leaving 8 bases between the germline ends. The CDR3 runs to 14 residues.

The chain employs TRBV30 and TRBJ1-2; D gene uncertain. Germline V gene data show CDR1 as GTSNPN and CDR2 as SVGIG (reference sequence). This CDR3 spans 11 amino acids. With 7 bases removed from V and 4 bases from J, the gap between germline ends came to 10 bases. The CDR3 region has the DNA TGTGCCTCTACCGAGGCCTATGGCTACACCTTC. Protein sequence: CASTEAYGYTF.

The chain links TRBV6-5 to TRBJ2-7; tentatively, D is TRBD1 (6 bases). Germline V gene data show CDR1 as MNHEY and CDR2 as SVGAGI. CDR3 length: 13 amino acids. The V end lost 2 bases, the J end lost 6 bases, and 11 bases lay between the germline ends. The DNA for the CDR3 is TGTGCCAGCAGTTACCTTACAGGGACCGAGCAGTACTTC. This gives the protein CASSYLTGTEQYF.

V is TRBV19 and J is TRBJ1-6, with D tentatively TRBD1 (6 bases). The CDR3 has 14 amino acids. Germline V gene data show CDR1 as LNHDA and CDR2 as SQIVND (reference sequence). The ends were cut back, 1 base at V and 7 bases at J, with 8 bases in the middle. The CDR3 nucleotides are TGTGCCAGTAGTATAGCAGGGGTGAATTCACCCCTCCACTTT. As protein: CASSIAGVNSPLHF.

Written as DNA, the CDR3 is TGTGCCACCAAGGGGGATAGCTCCTATAATTCACCCCTCCACTTT. The encoded protein is CATKGDSSYNSPLHF. This chain uses TRBV5-5 with TRBJ1-6; weak D call: TRBD1 (6 bases). Per the germline V gene, CDR1 is SGHKS and CDR2 is YYEKEE (reference sequence). V shed 9 bases and J shed 0 bases, with 13 bases lying between them. CDR3 length: 15 residues.

V gene TRBV3-1 (or the pseudogene TRBV3-2) combines with J gene TRBJ2-1; 7 bases match TRBD1. J lost 9 bases, V lost 4 bases, and 12 bases had no gene match. Per the germline V gene, CDR1 is LGHDT and CDR2 is YNNKEL (reference sequence). The CDR3 sequence is 15 residues long. The CDR3 protein is CASSPWGQTGSEQFF. The CDR3 DNA reads TGTGCCAGCAGCCCCTGGGGACAGACGGGAAGTGAGCAGTTCTTC.

V and J are TRBV6-6 and TRBJ1-3, with D possibly being TRBD1 (5 bases). Trimming shortened V by 5 bases and J by 2 bases, and 10 bases separated the two germline ends. This CDR3 has 14 residues. The germline V gene has CDR1 MNHNY and CDR2 SVGAGI (reference sequence). The CDR3 here is CASSPTVTGNTIYF. The CDR3 nucleotides are TGTGCCAGCAGTCCGACAGTTACTGGAAACACCATATATTTT.

The chain joins TRBV29-1 to TRBJ2-5, with no clear D. With 7 bases removed from V and 2 bases from J, the gap between germline ends came to 8 bases. Germline CDR1 is SQVTM and CDR2 is ANQGSEA. The CDR3 totals 11 residues. The CDR3 here is CSGQLQETQYF. The DNA of the CDR3 is TGCAGCGGACAATTGCAAGAGACCCAGTACTTC.

The V call is TRBV5-4, the J call TRBJ2-1; 11 bases map to TRBD2. The V gene end was trimmed by 2 bases and the J gene end by 16 bases; junction bases not matched to a gene: 8. This CDR3 is 13 amino acids long. Germline V gives CDR1 SGHNT, CDR2 YYREEE (reference sequence). The CDR3 loop is CASSLPGLAVPFF. DNA of the CDR3: TGTGCCAGCAGCTTACCGGGACTAGCGGTCCCCTTCTTC. The full variable domain, rest sourced from reference TRBV5-4 and TRBJ2-1, is ETGVTQSPTHLIKTRGQQVTLRCSSQSGHNTVSWYQQALGQGPQFIFQYYREEENGRGNFPPRFSGLQFPNYSSELNVNALELDDSALYLCASSLPGLAVPFFGPGTRLTVL.